The 6 T cell receptor beta chains below all came from one sample that was sequenced in a study of beta chain features in type 1 diabetes. Findings of the study overall: Shorter TCRB CDR3s, moderately but significantly so, marked every one of the four CD4+ subsets in Type 1 diabetes patients.

TCRB transcripts that were expressed got sequenced, as all of the isolated RNA had been reverse transcribed. Some clones are missing from TCRdb's copy, which holds only in-frame ones; the method was immunoSEQ multiplex PCR. The sample lists 600,000 or so clones, about an eighth occurring once. No antigen has been assigned to these receptors. The sequencing input was naive CD4+ T cells from blood. The receptors shown here come from a man aged 25 to 45 with type 1 diabetes.

V usage is TRBV2 and J usage is TRBJ2-7, with 9 positions matching TRBD1. CDR1 is SNHLY and CDR2 is FYNNEI in the germline V gene. The CDR3 is 14 amino acids. V gave up 6 bases and J gave up 4 bases; unmatched junction bases: 7. The CDR3 here is CASSPGQGKYEQYF. CDR3 DNA sequence: TGTGCCAGCAGCCCGGGACAGGGTAAATACGAGCAGTACTTC.

The J gene is TRBJ2-5, the V gene TRBV11-3; perhaps TRBD2 as D (5 bases). The V and J ends lost 4 bases and 3 bases respectively, with 12 bases between them. The CDR3 loop spans 14 amino acids. Per the germline V gene, CDR1 is SGHNT and CDR2 is YENEEA. For the CDR3, the DNA is TGTGCCAGCAGCTCACTACGGGGAGAAGAGACCCAGTACTTC. Translated: CASSSLRGEETQYF.

The chain employs TRBV21-1 and TRBJ1-2; TRBD1 is the table's D call and was not checked against the DNA. TRBV21-1 is deemed a pseudogene. The CDR3 totals 14 residues. As DNA, the CDR3 is TGTGCCCTCGACCTAGGGGGCGGGTACTATGGCTACACCTTC. Translated: CALDLGGGYYGYTF.

The chain couples TRBV23-1 to TRBJ1-6, with TRBD1 identical over 8 bases. TRBV23-1 is given ORF status, its function remaining uncertain. Germline trimming cut 4 bases from V and 10 bases from J; bases unmatched to any gene: 9. The CDR3 runs to 15 residues. The CDR3 reads CASSPTDRVRSPLHF. The CDR3 DNA reads TGCGCCAGCAGTCCGACGGACAGGGTCAGATCACCCCTCCACTTT.

On this clone: This same CDR3 is encoded by further DNA sequences in the sample. V gene TRBV5-1 combines with J gene TRBJ2-7, with D uncertain. Trimming removed 5 bases from V and 2 bases from J, with 8 bases in between. The CDR3 extends over 12 amino acids. CDR1 is SGHRS, CDR2 YFSETQ, per germline. The CDR3 bases are TGCGCCAGCAGTTTAGACACCTACGAGCAGTACTTC. The encoded protein is CASSLDTYEQYF. Together with reference TRBV5-1 and TRBJ2-7, the CDR3 gives the full variable domain: KAGVTQTPRYLIKTRGQQVTLSCSPISGHRSVSWYQQTPGQGLQFLFEYFSETQRNKGNFPGRFSGRQFSNSRSEMNVSTLELGDSALYLCASSLDTYEQYFGPGTRLTVT.

This clone showed up just a few times. This chain uses TRBV5-1 with TRBJ1-2, with 7 bases that match TRBD1. The germline CDR1 and CDR2 sequences are SGHRS and YFSETQ. The CDR3 contains 14 residues. After removal of 4 bases from V and 4 bases from J, the junction contained 7 bases not matched to a gene. The CDR3: CASSLGTALYGYTF. The CDR3 nucleotides are TGCGCCAGCAGCCTCGGGACAGCACTCTATGGCTACACCTTC.